These 2 T cell receptor beta chains originate from one sample sequenced in a study of blood T cell repertoires in COVID-19. The table came from immunoSEQ multiplex PCR; TCRdb's copy has only in-frame clones and leaves some out. The profile shows 250,000 or so clones, 85% to 90% of them singletons. The sample comprised PBMCs or T cells enriched from blood (not recorded which). The origin of the receptors is a woman under 40 with acute COVID-19.

The rearrangement joins TRBV5-4 to TRBJ2-5; 8 nucleotides match TRBD2. Germline CDR1 SGHNT, CDR2 YYREEE (reference sequence). The J segment lost 5 bases and the V segment lost 4 bases, leaving 7 bases of the junction unmatched. The CDR3 extends over 14 amino acids. CDR3 in DNA: TGTGCCAGCAGCCCGGATCGACTAGCGGAGACCCAGTACTTC. As protein: CASSPDRLAETQYF.

V is TRBV7-3 and J is TRBJ2-1; possible D gene TRBD2, 5 bases. Germline loops: CDR1 SGHTA, CDR2 FQGTGA. The CDR3 length is 15 residues. With 2 bases removed from V and 5 bases from J, the gap between germline ends came to 13 bases. CDR3 sequence (DNA): TGTGCCAGCAGCTTATTAGGTGGGAGCGACAATGAGCAGTTCTTC. Translation gives CASSLLGGSDNEQFF. The full variable domain, completed using reference TRBV7-3 and TRBJ2-1, is GAGVSQTPSNKVTEKGKYVELRCDPISGHTALYWYRQSLGQGPEFLIYFQGTGAADDSGLPNDRFFAVRPEGSVSTLKIQRTERGDSAVYLCASSLLGGSDNEQFFGPGTRLTVL.